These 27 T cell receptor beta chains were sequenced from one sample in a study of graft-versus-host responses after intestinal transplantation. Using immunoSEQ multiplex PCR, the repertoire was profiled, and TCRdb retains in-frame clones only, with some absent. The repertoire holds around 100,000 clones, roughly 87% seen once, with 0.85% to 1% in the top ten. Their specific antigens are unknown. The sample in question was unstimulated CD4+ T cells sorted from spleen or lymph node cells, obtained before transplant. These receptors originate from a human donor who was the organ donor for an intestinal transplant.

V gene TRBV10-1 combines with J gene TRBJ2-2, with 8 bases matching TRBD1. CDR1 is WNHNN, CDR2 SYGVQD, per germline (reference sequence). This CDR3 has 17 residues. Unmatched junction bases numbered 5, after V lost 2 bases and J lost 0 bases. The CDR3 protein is CASSEGQGRANTGELFF. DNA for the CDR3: TGCGCCAGCAGTGAGGGACAGGGCCGCGCGAACACCGGGGAGCTGTTTTTT.

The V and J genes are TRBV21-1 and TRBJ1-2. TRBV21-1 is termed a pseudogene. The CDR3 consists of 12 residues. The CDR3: CASRQGLYGYTF. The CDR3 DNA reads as TGTGCCAGCAGACAGGGACTCTATGGCTACACCTTC.

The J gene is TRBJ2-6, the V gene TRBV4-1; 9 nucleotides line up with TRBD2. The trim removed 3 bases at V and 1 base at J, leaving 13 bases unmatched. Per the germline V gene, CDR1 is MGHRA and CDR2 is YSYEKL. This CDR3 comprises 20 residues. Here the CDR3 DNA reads TGCGCCAGCAGCCACTCTAGCGGGGTAATGTTTACTTCTGGGGCCAACGTCCTGACTTTC. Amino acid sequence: CASSHSSGVMFTSGANVLTF.

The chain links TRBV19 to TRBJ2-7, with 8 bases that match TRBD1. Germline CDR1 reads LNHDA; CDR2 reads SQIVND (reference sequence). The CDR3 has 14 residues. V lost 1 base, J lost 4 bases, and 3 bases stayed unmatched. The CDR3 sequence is CASSIARTGYEQYF. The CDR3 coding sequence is TGTGCCAGTAGTATAGCCCGGACAGGGTACGAGCAGTACTTC.

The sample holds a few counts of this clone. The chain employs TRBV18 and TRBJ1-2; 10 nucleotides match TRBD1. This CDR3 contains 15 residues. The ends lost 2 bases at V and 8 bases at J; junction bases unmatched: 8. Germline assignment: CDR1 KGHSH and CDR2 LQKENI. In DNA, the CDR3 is TGTGCCAGCTCACCAACGGGACAGGGGAAGGAAGGCTACACCTTC. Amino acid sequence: CASSPTGQGKEGYTF.

CDR3 residues: CASSFLGEQYF. The CDR3 DNA is TGTGCCAGCAGTTTTTTGGGCGAGCAGTACTTC. The V and J genes are TRBV27 and TRBJ2-7, with D unclear. Between the trimmed V and J ends, which lost 3 bases and 6 bases, there was a span of 6 bases. Germline V gene data show CDR1 as MNHEY and CDR2 as SMNVEV (reference sequence). CDR3 length equals 11 residues.

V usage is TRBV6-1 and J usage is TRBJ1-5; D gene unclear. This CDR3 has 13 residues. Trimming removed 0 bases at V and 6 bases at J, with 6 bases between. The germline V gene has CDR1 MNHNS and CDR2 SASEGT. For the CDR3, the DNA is TGTGCCAGCAGTGAAGCGTCCGGTCAGCCCCAGCATTTT. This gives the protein CASSEASGQPQHF.

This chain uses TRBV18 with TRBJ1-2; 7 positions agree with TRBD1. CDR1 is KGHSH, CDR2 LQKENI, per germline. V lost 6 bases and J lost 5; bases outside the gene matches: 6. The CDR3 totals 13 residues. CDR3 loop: CASSRDSKYGYTF. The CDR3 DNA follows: TGTGCCAGCTCCCGGGACAGCAAATATGGCTACACCTTC.

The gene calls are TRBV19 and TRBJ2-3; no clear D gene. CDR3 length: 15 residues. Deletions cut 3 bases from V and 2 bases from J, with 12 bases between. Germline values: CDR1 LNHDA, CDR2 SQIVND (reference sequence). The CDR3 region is CASSISGPYTDTQYF. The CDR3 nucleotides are TGTGCCAGTAGTATCAGTGGGCCCTACACAGATACGCAGTATTTT.

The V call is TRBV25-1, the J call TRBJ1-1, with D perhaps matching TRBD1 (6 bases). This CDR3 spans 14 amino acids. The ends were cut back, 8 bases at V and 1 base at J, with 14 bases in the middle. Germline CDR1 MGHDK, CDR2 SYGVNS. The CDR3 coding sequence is TGTGCCAGCGCAACCGGGACACAGAACACTGAAGCTTTCTTT. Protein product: CASATGTQNTEAFF.

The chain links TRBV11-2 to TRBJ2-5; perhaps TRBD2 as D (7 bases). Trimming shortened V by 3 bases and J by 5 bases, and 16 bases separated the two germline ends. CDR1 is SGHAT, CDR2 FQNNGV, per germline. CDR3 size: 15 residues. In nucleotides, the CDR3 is TGTGCCAGCAGCTTCCGGGGGGCCCACGACGAGACCCAGTACTTC. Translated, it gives CASSFRGAHDETQYF.

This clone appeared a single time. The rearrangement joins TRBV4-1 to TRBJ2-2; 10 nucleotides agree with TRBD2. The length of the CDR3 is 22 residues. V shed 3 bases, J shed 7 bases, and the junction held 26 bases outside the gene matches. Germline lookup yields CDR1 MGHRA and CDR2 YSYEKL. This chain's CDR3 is CASSHLVAGVRLAGARNGELFF. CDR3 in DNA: TGCGCCAGCAGCCACCTAGTCGCAGGGGTAAGGCTAGCGGGGGCGAGAAACGGGGAGCTGTTTTTT.

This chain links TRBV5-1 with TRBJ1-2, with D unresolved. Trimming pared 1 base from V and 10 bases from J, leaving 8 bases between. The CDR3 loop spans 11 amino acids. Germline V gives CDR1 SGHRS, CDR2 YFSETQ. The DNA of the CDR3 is TGCGCCAGCAGCTTGTTAGGAGACTACACCTTC. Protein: CASSLLGDYTF.

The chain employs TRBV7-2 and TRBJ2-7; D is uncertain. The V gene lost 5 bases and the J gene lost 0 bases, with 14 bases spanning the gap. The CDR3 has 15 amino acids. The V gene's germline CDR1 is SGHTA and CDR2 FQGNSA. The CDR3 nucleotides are TGTGCCAGCAGCCGTGAGTCGTTAAGCTCCTACGAGCAGTACTTC. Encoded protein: CASSRESLSSYEQYF.

The CDR3 DNA reads as TGTGCCAGCAGCTTGGGGTTTTCTAGTGGCTACACCTTC. Translation gives CASSLGFSSGYTF. The chain recombines TRBV11-2 with TRBJ1-2; D gene uncertain. The germline V and J ends were trimmed by 3 bases and 7 bases, with 12 bases remaining between them. The CDR3 length is 13 residues. CDR1 is SGHAT and CDR2 is FQNNGV in the germline V gene.

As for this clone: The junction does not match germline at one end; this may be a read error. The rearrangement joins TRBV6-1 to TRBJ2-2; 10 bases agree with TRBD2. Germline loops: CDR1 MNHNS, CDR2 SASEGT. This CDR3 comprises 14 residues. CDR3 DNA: TGTGCCAGCAGTCAAGCGGGGGGGCCCGGGGAGCTGTTTTTT. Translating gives CASSQAGGPGELFF.

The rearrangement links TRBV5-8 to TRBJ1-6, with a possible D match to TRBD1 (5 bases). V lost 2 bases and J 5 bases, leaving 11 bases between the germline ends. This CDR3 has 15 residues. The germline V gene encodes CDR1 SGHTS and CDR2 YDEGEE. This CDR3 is CASSFGGLDNSPLHF. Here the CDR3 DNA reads TGTGCCAGCAGCTTTGGGGGACTAGATAATTCACCCCTCCACTTT.

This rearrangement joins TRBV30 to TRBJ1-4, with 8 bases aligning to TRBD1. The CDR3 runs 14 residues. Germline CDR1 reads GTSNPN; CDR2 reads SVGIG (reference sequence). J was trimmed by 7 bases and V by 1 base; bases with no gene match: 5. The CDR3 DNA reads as TGTGCCTGGAGTGACAGGGGGATTGCTGAAAAACTGTTTTTT. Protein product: CAWSDRGIAEKLFF.

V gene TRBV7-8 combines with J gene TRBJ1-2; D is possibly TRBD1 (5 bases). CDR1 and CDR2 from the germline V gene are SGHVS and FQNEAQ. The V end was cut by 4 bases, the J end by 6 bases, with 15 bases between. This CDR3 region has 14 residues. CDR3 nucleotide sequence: TGTGCCAGCAGCTACGGGACTGTGCTGAATGGCTACACCTTC. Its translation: CASSYGTVLNGYTF.

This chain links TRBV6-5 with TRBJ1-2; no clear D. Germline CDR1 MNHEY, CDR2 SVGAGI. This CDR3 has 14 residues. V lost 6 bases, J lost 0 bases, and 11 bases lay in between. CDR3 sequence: CASSHPQANYGYTF. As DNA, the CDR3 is TGTGCCAGCAGCCACCCGCAAGCTAACTATGGCTACACCTTC.

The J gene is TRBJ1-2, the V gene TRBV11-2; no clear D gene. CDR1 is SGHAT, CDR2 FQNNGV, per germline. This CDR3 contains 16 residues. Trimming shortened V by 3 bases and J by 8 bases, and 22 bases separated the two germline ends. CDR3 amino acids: CASSFSNWVLIGGYTF. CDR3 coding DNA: TGTGCCAGCAGCTTTTCCAATTGGGTTTTAATAGGGGGCTACACCTTC.

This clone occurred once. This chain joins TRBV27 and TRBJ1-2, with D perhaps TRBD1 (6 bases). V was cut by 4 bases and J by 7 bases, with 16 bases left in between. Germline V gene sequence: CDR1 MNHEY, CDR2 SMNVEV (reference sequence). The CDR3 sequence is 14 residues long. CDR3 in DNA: TGTGCCAGCAGTTCATCGGGGGGCTCAGGTGGCTACACCTTC. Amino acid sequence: CASSSSGGSGGYTF.

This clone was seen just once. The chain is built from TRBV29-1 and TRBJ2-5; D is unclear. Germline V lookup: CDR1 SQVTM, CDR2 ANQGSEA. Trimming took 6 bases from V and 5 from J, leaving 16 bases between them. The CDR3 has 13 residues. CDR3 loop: CSVVRSPAETQYF. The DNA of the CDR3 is TGCAGCGTGGTACGTTCCCCTGCGGAGACCCAGTACTTC.

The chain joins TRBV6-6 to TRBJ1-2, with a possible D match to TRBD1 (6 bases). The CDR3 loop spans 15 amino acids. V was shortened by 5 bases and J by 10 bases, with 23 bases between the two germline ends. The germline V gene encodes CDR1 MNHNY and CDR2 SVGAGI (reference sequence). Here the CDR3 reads CASSRPTGGYGYYTF. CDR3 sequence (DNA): TGTGCCAGCAGTAGACCAACGGGGGGCTATGGCTACTACACCTTC.

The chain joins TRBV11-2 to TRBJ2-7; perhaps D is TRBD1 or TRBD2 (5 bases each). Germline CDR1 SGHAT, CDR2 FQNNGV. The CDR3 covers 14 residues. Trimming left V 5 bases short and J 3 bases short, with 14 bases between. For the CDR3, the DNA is TGTGCCAGCAGCCGGGACGGAGCCAGCTACGAGCAGTACTTC. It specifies CASSRDGASYEQYF.

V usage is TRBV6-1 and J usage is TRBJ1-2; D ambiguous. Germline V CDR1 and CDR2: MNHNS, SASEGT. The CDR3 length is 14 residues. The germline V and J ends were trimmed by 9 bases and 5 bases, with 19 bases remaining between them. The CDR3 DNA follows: TGTGCCAGTAGCCTACCGGGTCTTCTATATGGCTACACCTTC. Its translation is CASSLPGLLYGYTF.

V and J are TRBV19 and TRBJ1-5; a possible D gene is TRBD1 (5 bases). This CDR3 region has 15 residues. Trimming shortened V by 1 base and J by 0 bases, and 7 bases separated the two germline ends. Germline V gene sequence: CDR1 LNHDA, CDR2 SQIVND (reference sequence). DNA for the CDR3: TGTGCCAGTAGTATAGGGGGGACTAGCAATCAGCCCCAGCATTTT. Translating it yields CASSIGGTSNQPQHF.